Listed below are T cell receptor beta chains from one sample, sequenced in a study of cytomegalovirus exposure and HLA in healthy donors. Profiled with immunoSEQ multiplex PCR; TCRdb holds only in-frame clones, not every one. The repertoire has 90,000 to 140,000 clones, over 75% of them found once; the top ten carry over 6.5%. The sample taken for sequencing was PBMCs. The receptors stem from a woman aged 40 to 49 in good health and CMV-seropositive. Both conserved end residues are part of each CDR3. The order of the fields is CDR3 length, V gene, D gene, J gene, clone size, CDR3 protein, CDR3 DNA. A D gene is named only where the DNA matches it firmly. Some rows have no size entry. The others give once, few or many, or a class for an expanded clone.

10	TRBV28	-	TRBJ1-2	-	CASRQNGYTF	TGTGCCAGCCGACAGAATGGCTACACCTTC
14	TRBV5-1	TRBD1	TRBJ1-1	few	CASSRDSMNTEAFF	TGCGCCAGCAGCAGGGACAGCATGAACACTGAAGCTTTCTTT
17	TRBV4-3	TRBD1	TRBJ1-3	-	CASSQDRTGLGGNTIYF	TGCGCCAGCAGCCAAGATCGGACAGGGCTTGGTGGAAACACCATATATTTT
19	TRBV27	-	TRBJ1-1	-	CASSSEDKWRGASRTEAFF	TGTGCCAGCAGTTCGGAAGACAAGTGGCGGGGCGCGAGCAGAACTGAAGCTTTCTTT
17	TRBV21-1	-	TRBJ1-1	-	CASSKRRGNRGPTEAFF	TGTGCCAGCAGCAAAAGAAGGGGAAACAGGGGTCCGACTGAAGCTTTCTTT
17	TRBV9	TRBD1	TRBJ2-3	-	CASSFQTGTGITDTQYF	TGTGCCAGCAGCTTCCAAACCGGGACAGGGATAACAGATACGCAGTATTTT
17	TRBV28	-	TRBJ2-6	-	CASSLSRDSSGANVLTF	TGTGCCAGCAGTTTATCCCGCGACAGCTCTGGGGCCAACGTCCTGACTTTC
14	TRBV18	-	TRBJ1-4	-	CASSPARLDEKLFF	TGTGCCAGCTCACCAGCCCGGTTAGATGAAAAACTGTTTTTT
13	TRBV19	-	TRBJ2-2	-	CASSTVNTGELFF	TGTGCCAGTAGTACCGTTAACACCGGGGAGCTGTTTTTT
14	TRBV2	-	TRBJ2-7	few	CASSDLPGAYEQYF	TGTGCCAGCAGTGACCTCCCGGGTGCGTACGAGCAGTACTTC
13	TRBV10-3	-	TRBJ1-1	-	CAISERGGSEAFF	TGTGCCATCAGTGAGAGGGGGGGGAGTGAAGCTTTCTTT
14	TRBV6-1	-	TRBJ1-1	-	CASSHSRANTEAFF	TGTGCCAGCAGCCATTCCAGGGCCAACACTGAAGCTTTCTTT
14	TRBV28	-	TRBJ1-2	many	CASSFRTVNYGYTF	TGTGCCAGCAGTTTCCGGACAGTCAACTATGGCTACACCTTC
14	TRBV7-6	-	TRBJ2-5	-	CASSLLAVGETQYF	TGTGCCAGCAGCTTATTAGCGGTCGGGGAGACCCAGTACTTC
13	TRBV30	TRBD1	TRBJ2-3	-	CAYPTGEIDTQYF	TGTGCCTACCCAACAGGGGAAATAGATACGCAGTATTTT
18	TRBV7-9	TRBD2	TRBJ2-1	few	CASSLPYRTSGRGNEQFF	TGTGCCAGCAGCTTACCCTACCGGACTAGCGGGAGAGGCAATGAGCAGTTCTTC
14	TRBV27	-	TRBJ1-1	-	CASSASLRVTEAFF	TGTGCCAGCAGCGCCAGTTTGAGGGTCACTGAAGCTTTCTTT
14	TRBV2	TRBD1	TRBJ1-6	-	CASARDRADSPLHF	TGTGCCAGCGCCCGGGACAGGGCGGATTCACCCCTCCACTTT
14	TRBV6-1	TRBD1	TRBJ1-5	-	CATRETGENQPQHF	TGTGCCACCAGAGAAACAGGGGAGAATCAGCCCCAGCATTTT
14	TRBV27	-	TRBJ1-4	-	CASSPRGQGEKLFF	TGTGCCAGCAGTCCCAGGGGCCAAGGTGAAAAACTGTTTTTT
13	TRBV28	TRBD1	TRBJ2-2	-	CALRQGGAGELFF	TGTGCCTTAAGACAGGGGGGAGCCGGGGAGCTGTTTTTT
17	TRBV5-6	-	TRBJ1-4	-	CASSLASLLATNEKLFF	TGTGCCAGCAGCTTGGCCTCGTTACTTGCAACTAATGAAAAACTGTTTTTT
16	TRBV2	-	TRBJ1-4	once	CASRGPPTVANEKLFF	TGTGCCAGCAGAGGACCCCCGACAGTTGCCAATGAAAAACTGTTTTTT
14	TRBV28	TRBD1	TRBJ1-5	-	CASSRTGFNQPQHF	TGTGCCAGCAGTCGGACAGGGTTCAATCAGCCCCAGCATTTT
13	TRBV5-6	TRBD1	TRBJ1-1	-	CASSWGTGLEAFF	TGTGCCAGCAGCTGGGGGACAGGCCTTGAAGCTTTCTTT
16	TRBV5-4	TRBD1	TRBJ1-6	-	CASSLGGGFYNSPLHF	TGTGCCAGCAGCTTGGGAGGGGGCTTCTATAATTCACCCCTCCACTTT
16	TRBV5-1	TRBD2	TRBJ2-3	-	CASSPTPGGGWDTQYF	TGCGCCAGCAGCCCCACCCCGGGGGGGGGATGGGATACGCAGTATTTT
15	TRBV5-4	-	TRBJ2-7	-	CASSLRERGTYEQYF	TGTGCCAGCAGCTTGCGAGAGAGAGGGACCTACGAGCAGTACTTC
17	TRBV4-2	-	TRBJ1-1	-	CASSPAGGRKLNTEAFF	TGTGCCAGCAGCCCCGCGGGGGGCCGTAAATTGAACACTGAAGCTTTCTTT
13	TRBV13	-	TRBJ2-2	-	CASSLRGTGELFF	TGTGCCAGCAGCTTACGCGGCACCGGGGAGCTGTTTTTT
15	TRBV4-3	-	TRBJ1-5	-	CASSQDYGLYQPQHF	TGCGCCAGCAGCCAAGATTACGGGTTGTACCAGCCCCAGCATTTT
17	TRBV7-9	-	TRBJ2-5	-	CASSSTGAFMGQETQYF	TGTGCCAGCAGCTCTACGGGAGCCTTCATGGGGCAAGAGACCCAGTACTTC
17	TRBV2	TRBD2	TRBJ2-5	-	CASSEGPLAGRTETQYF	TGTGCCAGCAGTGAGGGACCTTTAGCGGGACGTACGGAGACCCAGTACTTC
13	TRBV2	TRBD1	TRBJ2-3	-	CASIGTVGDTQYF	TGTGCCAGCATAGGGACAGTTGGGGATACGCAGTATTTT
13	TRBV7-9	-	TRBJ1-1	-	CASSLRTGGVAFF	TGTGCCAGCAGCTTAAGGACGGGAGGGGTAGCTTTCTTT
16	TRBV2	-	TRBJ2-1	-	CASRVPRASPYNEQFF	TGTGCCAGCAGAGTTCCAAGAGCCTCCCCCTACAATGAGCAGTTCTTC
15	TRBV7-9	TRBD2	TRBJ2-3	-	CASSSGEGGRNTQYF	TGTGCCAGCAGCTCGGGGGAGGGAGGACGAAATACGCAGTATTTT